This T cell receptor (beta chain) was recovered during a study of T cells in women clearing cervical HPV infection. In the study overall: Control women cleared a single incident HPV16 infection within 12 months.

The CDR3 is made up of 11 amino acids. The germline V gene has CDR1 SGHTA and CDR2 FQGNSA. Trimming cost V 3 bases and J 5 bases, with 4 bases left between them. Genomic DNA, averaging 1200 ng per sample, yielded TCR beta CDR3 via immunoSEQ. The protocol was immunoSEQ multiplex PCR, while the TCRdb copy is restricted to in-frame clones and leaves out a portion. The data show fewer than 25,000 clones, and the top ten clones hold around 16%. This clone shows up as medium-sized by frequency. Its antigen is still unknown. Coverage ceases 3 residues before the CDR3 finishes, and the germline J gene fills in the end. Findings and caveats of the study: Controls had more TRBV6-7 (0.16%) than cases (approximately 0.11%).

Sequencing was carried out using blood buffy coat. The sequence was obtained from a woman between 18 and 69 years old with a cervical HPV16 infection that either progressed to CIN3+ or cleared (not recorded which). The chain recombines TRBV7-2 with TRBJ2-5, with D uncertain. The sequenced CDR3 bases are TGTGCCAGCAGCTTCCGGGAGACC. Residues: CASSFRET. In full, the CDR3 is CASSFRETQYF.